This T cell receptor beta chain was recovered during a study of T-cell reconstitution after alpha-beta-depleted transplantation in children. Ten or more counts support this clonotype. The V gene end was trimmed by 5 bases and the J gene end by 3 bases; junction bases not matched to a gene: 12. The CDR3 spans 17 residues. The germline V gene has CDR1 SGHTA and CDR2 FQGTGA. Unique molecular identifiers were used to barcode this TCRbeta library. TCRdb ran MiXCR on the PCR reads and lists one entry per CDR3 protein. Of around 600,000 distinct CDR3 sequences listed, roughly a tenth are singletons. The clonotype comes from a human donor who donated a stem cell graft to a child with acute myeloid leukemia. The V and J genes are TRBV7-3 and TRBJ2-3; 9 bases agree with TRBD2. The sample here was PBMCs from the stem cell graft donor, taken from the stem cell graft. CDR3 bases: TGTGCCAGCAGCCTCATCGGGATAGCGGGAGTGACAGATACGCAGTATTTT. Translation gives CASSLIGIAGVTDTQYF.